This TCR beta chain originates from a study of blood T cells in healthy people across ages. Combining a sample-barcoded 5' primer with a J-beta primer mix, a second PCR ran for roughly 7 to 12 cycles. One entry per CDR3 protein results from TCRdb running MiXCR on the 5' RACE reads. The table has under 1,000,000 distinct CDR3 sequences, under 40% seen once. The sample, approximately 11 milliliters of peripheral blood, was drawn from each donor. This clonotype was observed a handful of times. V lost 2 bases, J lost 3 bases, and 12 bases lay in between. Germline-derived CDR1 and CDR2 are SGHRS and YFSETQ. The CDR3 length is 15 residues.

This TCR was sampled from a young man in good health. Sequencing was performed on blood. The genes are TRBV5-1 and TRBJ2-1; D remains unclear. The CDR3 coding sequence is TGCGCCAGCAGCTTCGACCTGCCCGTCTACAATGAGCAGTTCTTC. Translation: CASSFDLPVYNEQFF.